Here is one T cell receptor beta chain with its context. The target of this receptor is not known. Base qualities are missing; no much larger clone stands one base away. The data originate from a study of regulatory T cells in long-lasting Graves disease (TCRdb year 2021). With respect to the entire study: Newly diagnosed Graves' disease patients had taken antithyroid drugs for less than 3 months. Patients with persistent Graves' disease were compared with patients with newly diagnosed Graves' disease using TCR sequencing and RNA sequencing of peripheral blood. The study was registered as a clinical trial and conducted in China. A total of approximately 35 samples underwent TCR sequencing: about 13 from persistent and roughly 20 from newly diagnosed Graves' disease patients. Paper-wide results and their limitations: Because the primary lesion, thyroid tissue, could not be accessed, the study looked at peripheral blood alone. The small sample size was acknowledged by the authors as a limitation that may reduce accuracy. A larger number of public clonotypes was shared among persistent patients (about 2,700) than among newly diagnosed patients (roughly 980). Persistent disease showed preferential use of TRBV28, TRBJ1-2 and TRBJ2-5, whereas newly diagnosed disease favored TRBV20-1 and TRBJ2-1. Sequencing and analysis were restricted to the TCR beta chain. Lower TCR Shannon entropy and fewer highly expanded clones were observed in persistent Graves' disease patients than in newly diagnosed patients, which suggested clonal expansion.

The method was multiplex PCR. Instrument on record: Illumina HiSeq 4000. To build TCR beta libraries, CDR3 regions were amplified by Arm-PCR using iRepertoire HTBI primers. Before sequencing, the PCR products went through gel purification. The source study handled its data this way. Gene usage analysis of CDR3 amino acid clonotypes relied on the approximately 60 TRBV and 15 or so TRBJ segments identified across samples. Filtered high-quality paired reads were merged into contigs using COPE and FqMerger. BLAST was used to align contigs to the IMGT TRBV, TRBD and TRBJ reference genes, and CDR3 was defined following IMGT. Any clonotype with a frequency above 0.1% was classified as a highly expanded clone. Repertoire diversity was measured by Shannon entropy, and V-J evenness by the Gini coefficient. Clonotypes shared by more than one individual were considered public. Using fastp trimming at Q25 and MiXCR clonotype assembly, TCRdb reanalyzed the public sequencing data and kept in-frame beta chains. Rows with one shared CDR3 protein collapse into an entry with the most common genes and DNA. TCRdb assigned the V and J calls; the authors' analysis was not used. Recorded for this sample are 250,000 to 400,000 distinct CDR3 sequences; 18% of them occurred a single time. The ten largest clonotypes hold less than 40% of the sample.

This specimen's time point label, interpreted: newly diagnosed GD, antithyroid drugs for less than 3 months. For both TCR sequencing and RNA sequencing, RNA was extracted from PBMCs using TRIzol. The diagnosis of Graves' disease was made according to American Thyroid Association guidelines. Recruitment of patients was carried out at an endocrinology department in Xi'an, China. From each patient, roughly 9 milliliters of peripheral blood was collected into an EDTA anticoagulant tube. Ficoll Paque Plus density gradient separation was used to isolate PBMCs, and no additional T cell sorting was done. An Agilent 2100 Bioanalyzer and agarose gel were used to assess RNA quality, and a NanoDrop 2000 was used to measure RNA concentration. There are 17 amino acids in the CDR3, from cysteine to phenylalanine inclusive. Just the 51-base CDR3 DNA is kept, in frame starting at base 1. Looking up the germline V gene yields CDR1 MNHEY and CDR2 SVGAGI. The junction carries 15 bases between V and J, which are trimmed by 3 bases and 0 bases respectively.

This sequence was found in a female donor with Graves disease. This specimen was peripheral blood mononuclear cells (PBMCs), taken at new diagnosis, from a patient treated with antithyroid drugs. This chain joins TRBV6-5 to TRBJ2-1; a weak D assignment points to TRBD1 (6 bases agree). In nucleotides, the sequence is TGTGCCAGCAGTTATTCCATCACAGGGAGCTCCTACAATGAGCAGTTCTTC. This gives the protein CASSYSITGSSYNEQFF.